This T cell receptor (beta chain) was recorded in a study of T-cell reconstitution after alpha-beta-depleted transplantation in children listed by TCRdb under 2016. About the study as a whole: Using TCR repertoire profiling, the study quantitatively followed how T-cell immune reconstitution unfolded in children after TCRalphabeta/CD19-depleted allogeneic hematopoietic cell transplantation. General conclusions and limits of the study: The frequencies of hyperexpanded clones fell over the following months, and after one year, T-cell counts and TCRbeta diversity were mostly attributed to newly produced T cells. The apparently early alphabetaT-cell count recovery about two months after transplant was reportedly dependent on only several hundred rapidly expanded clones derived from non-depleted graft cells. The high TCRbeta diversity at day 60 in some patients was ascribed to recipient T cells and intrathymic progenitors that had survived conditioning.

Ten or more counts support this clonotype. Its specific antigen is unknown. Base qualities are not at hand, and no much larger clone is one base apart. The receptor library was made with PCR. TCRdb shows the sequencer as Illumina HiSeq 2500. To normalize quantification of the TCRbeta repertoire, the TCR libraries were built with molecular barcoding that relied on unique molecular identifiers. TCRdb cleaned the public reads at Q25 with fastp, built clones with MiXCR and kept in-frame beta chains. Entries are consolidated by CDR3 protein sequence, retaining the most common genes and DNA. A total of fewer than 150,000 distinct CDR3 sequences appear in this sample, about 21% of them only once. The ten largest account for 10% to 13% of the sample. The V end loses 2 bases and the J end loses 0 bases, and a stretch of 8 bases separates them. The germline V gene (reference sequence) provides CDR1 DFQATT and CDR2 SNEGSKA. The CDR3 sequence holds 14 residues, the cysteine and phenylalanine included. Solely the CDR3 DNA is kept, with 42 bases framed from the first base.

According to the study, the label for this sample's treatment or condition signals: allogeneic hematopoietic cell transplantation with graft depleted of TCRalphabeta T cells and CD19 B cells. The children who served as transplant recipients had been given grafts of TCRalphabeta/CD19-depleted allogeneic hematopoietic cells. The sequences come from PBMCs, mostly from graft donor cells, collected 180 days after TCRalphabeta/CD19-depleted stem cell transplant. This clonotype was obtained from a male patient under 10 years old who had a stem cell transplant for chronic granulomatous disease, so the T cells may come from the graft donor. The rearranged segments are TRBV20-1 and TRBJ2-1; no confident D gene assignment can be made. The nucleotides are TGCAGTGCTAGAACGGAGAGCTCCTACAATGAGCAGTTCTTC. Translation gives CSARTESSYNEQFF.